Listed below are T cell receptor beta chains from one sample, sequenced in a study of identical twins. TCRdb processed the 5' RACE reads anew with MiXCR; each CDR3 protein has one entry. The sample consists of approximately 690,000 distinct CDR3 sequences, roughly 6% of them appearing once. Sequenced: naive T cells sorted from blood. The receptors originated from a man in his late teens or twenties in good health. CDR3s include the opening cysteine and the closing phenylalanine or tryptophan. Fields, in order: J gene, clone size, D gene, V gene, CDR3 protein, CDR3 DNA. The D gene is left open where the match is weak. Rows give clone size only sometimes, using once, few, many, or a class for an expanded clone.

j_call: TRBJ2-5
clone_size: many
d_call: NA
v_call: TRBV28
cdr3_aa: CASSLPTAWEETQYF
cdr3_nt: TGTGCCAGCAGTCTCCCCACCGCCTGGGAAGAGACCCAGTACTTC

j_call: TRBJ2-2
clone_size: many
d_call: NA
v_call: TRBV20-1
cdr3_aa: CSATGPATGELFF
cdr3_nt: TGCAGTGCTACGGGACCCGCCACCGGGGAGCTGTTTTTT

j_call: TRBJ2-1
clone_size: NA
d_call: NA
v_call: TRBV20-1
cdr3_aa: CSAPIGPSGGSYNEQFF
cdr3_nt: TGCAGTGCCCCGATAGGCCCCAGCGGAGGCTCCTACAATGAGCAGTTCTTC

j_call: TRBJ2-5
clone_size: few
d_call: NA
v_call: TRBV5-1
cdr3_aa: CASSSGWSGGQETQYF
cdr3_nt: TGCGCCAGCAGCTCCGGGTGGAGCGGAGGCCAAGAGACCCAGTACTTC

j_call: TRBJ2-5
clone_size: few
d_call: TRBD1
v_call: TRBV2
cdr3_aa: CASRVLLNRGIGETQYF
cdr3_nt: TGTGCCAGCAGGGTCCTACTGAACAGGGGAATTGGGGAGACCCAGTACTTC

j_call: TRBJ1-2
clone_size: many
d_call: NA
v_call: TRBV29-1
cdr3_aa: CSVVVRNYGYTF
cdr3_nt: TGCAGCGTTGTTGTGCGAAACTATGGCTACACCTTC

j_call: TRBJ1-5
clone_size: many
d_call: NA
v_call: TRBV21-1
cdr3_aa: CASGSRAGGNQPQHF
cdr3_nt: TGTGCCAGCGGGTCTAGGGCGGGGGGCAATCAGCCCCAGCATTTT

j_call: TRBJ1-1
clone_size: many
d_call: NA
v_call: TRBV7-8
cdr3_aa: CASSVRTSPVEAFF
cdr3_nt: TGTGCCAGCAGCGTTCGGACATCGCCTGTTGAAGCTTTCTTT

j_call: TRBJ2-3
clone_size: few
d_call: NA
v_call: TRBV30
cdr3_aa: CAWSPKDTQYF
cdr3_nt: TGTGCCTGGAGCCCCAAGGATACGCAGTATTTT

j_call: TRBJ1-1
clone_size: NA
d_call: NA
v_call: TRBV11-2
cdr3_aa: CASSFTTELNTEAFF
cdr3_nt: TGTGCCAGCAGCTTTACGACAGAATTGAACACTGAAGCTTTCTTT

j_call: TRBJ2-7
clone_size: many
d_call: TRBD1
v_call: TRBV5-1
cdr3_aa: CASSLRPPGQGSYEQYF
cdr3_nt: TGCGCCAGCAGCTTACGACCTCCGGGACAGGGGTCCTACGAGCAGTACTTC

j_call: TRBJ2-1
clone_size: many
d_call: NA
v_call: TRBV20-1
cdr3_aa: CSTPTGVPNEQFF
cdr3_nt: TGCAGTACTCCTACGGGAGTTCCCAATGAGCAGTTCTTC

j_call: TRBJ1-2
clone_size: many
d_call: NA
v_call: TRBV5-1
cdr3_aa: CASSLSDSNYGYTF
cdr3_nt: TGCGCCAGCAGCTTGTCTGACAGCAACTATGGCTACACCTTC

j_call: TRBJ2-1
clone_size: few
d_call: TRBD2
v_call: TRBV15
cdr3_aa: CATSRDAPGLALNEQFF
cdr3_nt: TGTGCCACCAGCAGAGATGCTCCTGGACTAGCCCTCAATGAGCAGTTCTTC

j_call: TRBJ1-1
clone_size: NA
d_call: TRBD1
v_call: TRBV12-3/TRBV12-4
cdr3_aa: CASSLPRGQGIGNTEAFF
cdr3_nt: TGTGCCAGCAGTTTACCCCGGGGACAGGGTATAGGGAACACTGAAGCTTTCTTT

j_call: TRBJ2-3
clone_size: many
d_call: TRBD2
v_call: TRBV6-1
cdr3_aa: CASRTSGSADTQYF
cdr3_nt: TGTGCCAGCAGGACTAGCGGGAGCGCAGATACGCAGTATTTT

j_call: TRBJ1-5
clone_size: many
d_call: TRBD1
v_call: TRBV20-1
cdr3_aa: CSARYGTGESNQPQHF
cdr3_nt: TGCAGTGCTAGATATGGGACAGGGGAGAGTAACCAGCCCCAGCATTTT

j_call: TRBJ2-1
clone_size: few
d_call: NA
v_call: TRBV2
cdr3_aa: CASRETRRNEQFF
cdr3_nt: TGTGCCAGCAGGGAAACCAGGAGGAATGAGCAGTTCTTC

j_call: TRBJ1-5
clone_size: few
d_call: NA
v_call: TRBV28
cdr3_aa: CASSLSRVKISQPQHF
cdr3_nt: TGTGCCAGCAGTTTAAGCAGGGTAAAGATTAGTCAGCCCCAGCATTTT

j_call: TRBJ1-1
clone_size: many
d_call: TRBD1
v_call: TRBV29-1
cdr3_aa: CSVLGPTGRRGLNTEAFF
cdr3_nt: TGCAGCGTTCTGGGTCCGACAGGGAGAAGGGGGTTGAACACTGAAGCTTTCTTT

j_call: TRBJ2-2
clone_size: many
d_call: NA
v_call: TRBV30
cdr3_aa: CAWSVRGRIRTGELFF
cdr3_nt: TGTGCCTGGAGTGTAAGAGGGAGAATAAGGACCGGGGAGCTGTTTTTT

j_call: TRBJ2-1
clone_size: NA
d_call: TRBD1
v_call: TRBV27
cdr3_aa: CASSPTGRGHLDEQFF
cdr3_nt: TGTGCCAGCAGTCCTACGGGCAGGGGGCATTTAGATGAGCAGTTCTTC

j_call: TRBJ2-1
clone_size: few
d_call: NA
v_call: TRBV7-3
cdr3_aa: CASSLRFDEQFF
cdr3_nt: TGTGCCAGCAGCTTAAGGTTCGATGAGCAGTTCTTC

j_call: TRBJ2-5
clone_size: NA
d_call: NA
v_call: TRBV12-3/TRBV12-4
cdr3_aa: CASRWTNQETQYF
cdr3_nt: TGTGCCAGCAGATGGACCAACCAAGAGACCCAGTACTTC

j_call: TRBJ2-3
clone_size: few
d_call: TRBD1
v_call: TRBV10-3
cdr3_aa: CAISPGTANTDTQYF
cdr3_nt: TGTGCCATCAGCCCAGGGACAGCCAACACAGATACGCAGTATTTT

j_call: TRBJ1-2
clone_size: many
d_call: NA
v_call: TRBV20-1
cdr3_aa: CSARGSVNYGYTF
cdr3_nt: TGCAGTGCTAGGGGCAGCGTTAACTATGGCTACACCTTC

j_call: TRBJ1-1
clone_size: many
d_call: TRBD1
v_call: TRBV12-3/TRBV12-4
cdr3_aa: CASSLKGQATEAFF
cdr3_nt: TGTGCCAGCAGTTTAAAGGGACAGGCCACTGAAGCTTTCTTT

j_call: TRBJ2-7
clone_size: NA
d_call: TRBD2
v_call: TRBV5-1
cdr3_aa: CASGGLAGAGNEQYF
cdr3_nt: TGCGCCAGCGGAGGACTAGCGGGAGCAGGGAACGAGCAGTACTTC

j_call: TRBJ2-7
clone_size: many
d_call: TRBD2
v_call: TRBV6-5
cdr3_aa: CASSYTTSGSYEQYF
cdr3_nt: TGTGCCAGCAGTTACACGACTAGCGGGAGCTACGAGCAGTACTTC

j_call: TRBJ1-2
clone_size: many
d_call: TRBD1
v_call: TRBV10-3
cdr3_aa: CAITRDSALRGTGYTF
cdr3_nt: TGTGCCATCACCCGGGACAGCGCTCTCCGGGGTACTGGCTACACCTTC

j_call: TRBJ2-1
clone_size: few
d_call: NA
v_call: TRBV15
cdr3_aa: CATSRVEAKYNEQFF
cdr3_nt: TGTGCCACCAGCAGAGTTGAGGCCAAGTACAATGAGCAGTTCTTC

j_call: TRBJ2-2
clone_size: many
d_call: TRBD2
v_call: TRBV15
cdr3_aa: CATSIRRGITGELFF
cdr3_nt: TGTGCCACCAGCATTAGGCGGGGGATCACCGGGGAGCTGTTTTTT

j_call: TRBJ2-1
clone_size: many
d_call: NA
v_call: TRBV6-2/TRBV6-3
cdr3_aa: CATEEGEQFF
cdr3_nt: TGTGCCACCGAGGAGGGGGAGCAGTTCTTC

j_call: TRBJ2-3
clone_size: few
d_call: NA
v_call: TRBV6-1
cdr3_aa: CASSRGEAPDTQYF
cdr3_nt: TGTGCCAGCAGTCGGGGTGAGGCACCAGATACGCAGTATTTT